These 5 T cell receptor beta chains were sequenced from one sample in a study of T-cell memory formation after mild COVID-19. Each CDR3 protein gets one entry after TCRdb re-called the 5' RACE reads with MiXCR. Of around 140,000 distinct CDR3 sequences listed, roughly 24% are singletons. Source material: PBMCs or a T cell subset sorted from them (not recorded which). These receptors all stem from an adult woman who had mild COVID-19 (a few samples of this study predate the infection). Cell type and time point are not known.

A single count supports this clonotype. The gene calls are TRBV29-1 and TRBJ2-3; no clear D. There are 18 residues in the CDR3. Germline-derived CDR1 and CDR2 are SQVTM and ANQGSEA. The V gene lost 1 base and the J gene lost 0 bases, with 20 bases spanning the gap. CDR3 sequence (DNA): TGCAGCGTTGAAGGGGCCCAGGCTCCTTCACTTAGCACAGATACGCAGTATTTT. Translation gives CSVEGAQAPSLSTDTQYF.

A few counts support this clonotype. The rearrangement uses TRBV7-8 and TRBJ2-3; TRBD2 agrees at 7 bases. From germline, CDR1 is SGHVS and CDR2 FQNEAQ. The CDR3 runs to 15 residues. The V segment lost 2 bases and the J segment 4 bases; nucleotides outside the gene matches: 6. For the CDR3, the DNA is TGTGCCAGCAGCTTACTTGCGGGAGATGCAGATACGCAGTATTTT. Translation: CASSLLAGDADTQYF.

This clonotype has a single count. The chain links TRBV6-1 to TRBJ2-5; 9 bases line up with TRBD1. V was clipped by 6 bases and J by 2 bases; unmatched bases: 7. This CDR3 is 15 amino acids long. Germline CDR1 and CDR2: MNHNS and SASEGT. The chain's CDR3 is CASSNWDRAQETQYF. The CDR3 DNA is TGTGCCAGCAGCAACTGGGACAGGGCGCAAGAGACCCAGTACTTC.

This clonotype was seen a handful of times. The rearrangement links TRBV27 to TRBJ2-7; weak D call: TRBD1 (5 bases). Trimming cost V 0 bases and J 6 bases, with 9 bases left between them. Germline-derived CDR1 and CDR2 are MNHEY and SMNVEV (reference sequence). The CDR3 totals 13 residues. CDR3: CASSLSTVGEQYF. The DNA for the CDR3 is TGTGCCAGCAGTTTATCGACAGTCGGCGAGCAGTACTTC.

The CDR3 reads CSASGLAGEKETQYF. In DNA, the CDR3 is TGCAGTGCTAGTGGCCTAGCGGGAGAAAAAGAGACCCAGTACTTC. The chain is built from TRBV20-1 and TRBJ2-5; 10 bases are shared with TRBD2. Per germline, CDR1 DFQATT and CDR2 SNEGSKA (reference sequence). Trimming took 3 bases from V and 3 from J; bases not matched to a gene: 7. This CDR3 region has 15 residues.